This T cell receptor (beta chain) emerged from a study of cytomegalovirus exposure and HLA in healthy donors. Study findings and constraints: In a later analysis, DRB1 alleles had the most associated TCRs; HLA-C alleles the fewest.

Germline loops: CDR1 ENHRY, CDR2 SYGVKD. The CDR3 loop spans 13 amino acids. V dropped 5 bases and J dropped 7 bases, with 14 bases sitting between them. Comments on this clone: Antigen: not known.

The PCR contained 60 Vbeta and 13 Jbeta primers. Produced via immunoSEQ multiplex PCR; TCRdb's table is partial and in-frame only. The sample lists under 200,000 clones, roughly 80% occurring once. Material: PBMCs. The receptor's source is a human donor in good health. V usage is TRBV10-3 and J usage is TRBJ1-1, with D possibly TRBD1 on 6 matching bases. The CDR3 DNA sequence: TGTGCCATCAGTCCCGACAGGTTGGATGAAGCTTTCTTT. Encoded protein: CAISPDRLDEAFF.